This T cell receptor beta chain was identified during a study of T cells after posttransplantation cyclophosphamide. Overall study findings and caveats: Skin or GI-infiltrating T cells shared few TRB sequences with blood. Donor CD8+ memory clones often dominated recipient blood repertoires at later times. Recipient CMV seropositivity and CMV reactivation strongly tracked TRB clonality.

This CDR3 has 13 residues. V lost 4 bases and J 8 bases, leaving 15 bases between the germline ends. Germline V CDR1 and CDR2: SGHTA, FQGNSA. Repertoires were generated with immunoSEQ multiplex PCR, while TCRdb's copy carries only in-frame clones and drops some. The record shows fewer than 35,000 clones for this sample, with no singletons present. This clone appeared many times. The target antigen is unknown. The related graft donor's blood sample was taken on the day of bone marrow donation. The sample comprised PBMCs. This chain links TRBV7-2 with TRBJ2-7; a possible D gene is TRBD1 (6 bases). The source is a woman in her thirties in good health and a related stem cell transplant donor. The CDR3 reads CASSSEHRVKQYF. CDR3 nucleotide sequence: TGTGCCAGCAGCTCAGAACACAGGGTAAAGCAGTACTTC.